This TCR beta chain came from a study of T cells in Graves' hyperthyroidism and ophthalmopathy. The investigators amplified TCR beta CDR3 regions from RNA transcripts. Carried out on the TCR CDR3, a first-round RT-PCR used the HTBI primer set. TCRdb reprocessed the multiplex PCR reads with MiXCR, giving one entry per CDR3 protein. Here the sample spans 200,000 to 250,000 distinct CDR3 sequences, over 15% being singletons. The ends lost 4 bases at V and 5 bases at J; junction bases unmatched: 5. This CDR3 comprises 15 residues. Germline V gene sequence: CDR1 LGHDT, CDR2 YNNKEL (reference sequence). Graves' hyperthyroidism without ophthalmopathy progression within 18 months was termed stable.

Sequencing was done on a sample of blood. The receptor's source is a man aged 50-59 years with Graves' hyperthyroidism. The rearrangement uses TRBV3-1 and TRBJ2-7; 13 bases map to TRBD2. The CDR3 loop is CASSPWTSGSNEQYF. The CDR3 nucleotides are TGTGCCAGCAGCCCATGGACTAGCGGGAGCAACGAGCAGTACTTC.